The 20 T cell receptor beta chains reported below all come from one sample, sequenced in a study of vaccination effects on CD4 cells after COVID-19. No cognate antigen is known for these TCRs. Within the ViraFEST assay, antigen-specific CD4+ T cells underwent expansion with viral peptide pools prior to sequencing. Investigators separated out CD4+ T cells once around nine days of culture had passed. According to PCR results, the person was infected with SARS-CoV-2 between March and December 2020. The method was immunoSEQ multiplex PCR; TCRdb's version includes in-frame clones alone and lacks a portion of them. The table has 20,000 to 25,000 clones, around 75% seen once; the top ten hold less than 45%. The starting material was CD4+ T cells from PBMCs cultured with a peptide pool, obtained before COVID-19 vaccination. These receptors came from a human donor who had a prior SARS-CoV-2 infection.

J is TRBJ2-2 and V is TRBV7-3; TRBD2 might be the D (5 bases). Trimming removed 8 bases from V and 1 base from J, with 8 bases in between. Germline V CDR1 and CDR2: SGHTA, FQGTGA. This CDR3 spans 13 amino acids. The CDR3 region has the DNA TGTGCCAGCCAGAGGGTGAACACCGGGGAGCTGTTTTTT. Protein product: CASQRVNTGELFF.

This sequence joins TRBV7-3 and TRBJ2-7; 7 bases map to TRBD2. Germline V gene data show CDR1 as SGHTA and CDR2 as FQGTGA. The CDR3 sequence is 14 residues long. J lost 5 bases, V lost 1 base, and 5 bases had no gene match. Here the CDR3 reads CASSLNSGTNEQYF. The CDR3 DNA sequence: TGTGCCAGCAGCTTAAACTCGGGGACTAACGAGCAGTACTTC.

The chain couples TRBV18 to TRBJ1-2, with unresolved D. V lost 0 bases and J 4 bases, leaving 12 bases between the germline ends. Germline V CDR1 and CDR2: KGHSH, LQKENI. The CDR3 contains 15 residues. The CDR3 region has the DNA TGTGCCAGCTCACCACCCGGTGTTATGGTCTATGGCTACACCTTC. Amino acid sequence: CASSPPGVMVYGYTF.

The V and J genes are TRBV4-2 and TRBJ1-4; TRBD1 matches 7 bases. V lost 2 bases, J lost 8 bases, and 17 bases stayed unmatched. From germline, CDR1 is LGHNA and CDR2 YNFKEQ. The CDR3 consists of 18 residues. The DNA of the CDR3 is TGTGCCAGCAGCCAAACCGGATCTGAGGGGGCTCTTAGCGAAAAACTGTTTTTT. Amino acids: CASSQTGSEGALSEKLFF.

The chain has TRBV15 and TRBJ2-1; TRBD2 agrees at 7 bases. V shed 7 bases, J shed 4 bases, and the junction held 13 bases outside the gene matches. The CDR3 has 16 amino acids. Looked up from germline, CDR1 is LNHNV and CDR2 is YYDKDF (reference sequence). The CDR3 spells CATTSGSAGEYNEQFF. CDR3 sequence (DNA): TGTGCCACCACGTCAGGATCCGCGGGAGAATACAATGAGCAGTTCTTC.

This chain connects TRBV12-3 or TRBV12-4 to TRBJ2-1, with 7 bases aligning to TRBD1. After removal of 6 bases from V and 12 bases from J, the junction contained 8 bases not matched to a gene. The CDR3 length is 12 residues. The CDR3 DNA follows: TGTGCCAGCAGCACCCGCCGGGACAGGCAGTTCTTC. This sequence encodes CASSTRRDRQFF.

The chain combines TRBV9 with TRBJ1-4; D is possibly TRBD1 (6 bases). Germline V gene lookup returns CDR1 SGDLS and CDR2 YYNGEE. There are 15 residues in the CDR3. Trimming cost V 4 bases and J 2 bases, with 12 bases left between them. DNA of the CDR3: TGTGCCAGCAGCCCTAGGGGGGAGACTAATGAAAAACTGTTTTTT. This translates into CASSPRGETNEKLFF. The variable domain in full, completed from reference TRBV9 and TRBJ1-4, reads DSGVTQTPKHLITATGQRVTLRCSPRSGDLSVYWYQQSLDQGLQFLIQYYNGEERAKGNILERFSAQQFPDLHSELNLSSLELGDSALYFCASSPRGETNEKLFFGSGTQLSVL.

The chain combines TRBV11-3 with TRBJ1-1, with 7 bases lining up with TRBD1. The V segment lost 2 bases and the J segment 5 bases; nucleotides outside the gene matches: 8. The CDR3 has 15 amino acids. The V gene's germline CDR1 is SGHNT and CDR2 YENEEA. Here the CDR3 DNA reads TGTGCCAGCAGCTTAACACAGGGGAGAGGGACTGAAGCTTTCTTT. It yields the protein CASSLTQGRGTEAFF.

The chain couples TRBV7-9 to TRBJ1-6, with TRBD1 as a possible D gene (6 bases). In germline, CDR1 is SEHNR, CDR2 FQNEAQ (reference sequence). CDR3 length equals 17 residues. V was shortened by 1 base and J by 3 bases, with 13 bases between the two germline ends. The chain's CDR3 is CASSLDFGQSYNSPLHF. Here the CDR3 DNA reads TGTGCCAGCAGCTTAGATTTCGGACAGAGCTATAATTCACCCCTCCACTTT. The full variable domain, with the rest looked up from reference TRBV7-9 and TRBJ1-6, is DTGVSQNPRHKITKRGQNVTFRCDPISEHNRLYWYRQTLGQGPEFLTYFQNEAQLEKSRLLSDRFSAERPKGSFSTLEIQRTEQGDSAMYLCASSLDFGQSYNSPLHFGNGTRLTVT.

The rearrangement uses TRBV11-2 and TRBJ2-7, with TRBD2 as a possible D gene (7 bases). The length of the CDR3 is 19 residues. Per germline, CDR1 SGHAT and CDR2 FQNNGV. Trimming cost V 5 bases and J 0 bases, with 26 bases left between them. The CDR3, as DNA: TGTGCCAGCAGCCACGAATTACTACCGAGGGGGGGTAGCTCCTACGAGCAGTACTTC. Translating gives CASSHELLPRGGSSYEQYF.

V usage is TRBV6-5 and J usage is TRBJ2-6, with D possibly TRBD1 on 6 matching bases. The CDR3 has 15 amino acids. The V and J ends lost 4 bases and 2 bases respectively, with 9 bases between them. Germline values: CDR1 MNHEY, CDR2 SVGAGI. Here the CDR3 DNA reads TGTGCCAGCAGTTCGTCAGGGGCTGGGGCCAACGTCCTGACTTTC. Translation: CASSSSGAGANVLTF.

This sequence joins TRBV2 and TRBJ2-3; TRBD1 is a possible D gene (7 bases). CDR1 and CDR2 (germline): SNHLY, FYNNEI. V was clipped by 7 bases and J by 5 bases, with 16 bases between them. The length of the CDR3 is 14 residues. The CDR3: CASTKGTAGDTQYF. Here the CDR3 DNA reads TGTGCCAGCACCAAAGGGACAGCGGGAGATACGCAGTATTTT.

The genes are TRBV6-6 and TRBJ2-1, with 8 positions matching TRBD2. The CDR3 extends over 16 amino acids. Losses at the gene ends were 6 bases for V and 5 bases for J; bases not matched to a gene: 12. Germline V CDR1 and CDR2: MNHNY, SVGAGI (reference sequence). The CDR3 DNA is TGTGCCAGCAGCGGGGCGGGCGGGAGGACCCACAATGAGCAGTTCTTC. The encoded protein is CASSGAGGRTHNEQFF.

The V and J genes are TRBV30 and TRBJ2-7; D remains ambiguous. This CDR3 comprises 14 residues. CDR1 is GTSNPN and CDR2 is SVGIG in the germline V gene (reference sequence). Trimming removed 3 bases from V and 4 bases from J, with 16 bases in between. The CDR3 DNA reads as TGTGCCTGGAGAAAACGCCATGACGGGTACGAGCAGTACTTC. It is translated as CAWRKRHDGYEQYF.

This clone has only a few counts. The chain has TRBV18 and TRBJ2-2, with 7 bases lining up with TRBD1. The CDR3 runs 15 residues. Germline values: CDR1 KGHSH, CDR2 LQKENI. V dropped 10 bases and J dropped 1; count of bases not matched to a gene: 9. The CDR3 nucleotides are TGTGCCACCATTCCCAACAGGGGGAACACCGGGGAGCTGTTTTTT. Protein: CATIPNRGNTGELFF. Full variable domain (missing parts from reference TRBV18 and TRBJ2-2): NAGVMQNPRHLVRRRGQEARLRCSPMKGHSHVYWYRQLPEEGLKFMVYLQKENIIDESGMPKERFSAEFPKEGPSILRIQQVVRGDSAAYFCATIPNRGNTGELFFGEGSRLTVL.

The rearrangement joins TRBV3-1 (or the pseudogene TRBV3-2) to TRBJ2-7; D is tentatively TRBD1 or TRBD2 (5 bases each). Germline CDR1 LGHDT, CDR2 YNNKEL (reference sequence). The CDR3 has 15 amino acids. Trimming took off 6 bases at V and 1 base at J, with 16 bases between the two ends. The CDR3 loop reads CASSPSPGASYEQYF. The DNA for the CDR3 is TGTGCCAGCAGTCCCTCCCCCGGGGCATCCTACGAGCAGTACTTC.

The chain has TRBV19 and TRBJ1-5, with D unresolved. Germline V gives CDR1 LNHDA, CDR2 SQIVND (reference sequence). This CDR3 comprises 12 residues. Trimming stripped 3 bases from V and 6 bases from J, with 6 bases between. The CDR3 nucleotides read TGTGCCAGTAGTATGGGGTCTCAGCCCCAGCATTTT. Protein sequence: CASSMGSQPQHF.

This rearrangement joins TRBV2 to TRBJ2-2; no clear D gene. Germline V CDR1 and CDR2: SNHLY, FYNNEI. The CDR3 consists of 14 residues. V shed 5 bases and J shed 4 bases, with 11 bases lying between them. Here the CDR3 reads CASSLIRTTGELFF. DNA of the CDR3: TGTGCCAGCAGTCTGATCAGGACCACCGGGGAGCTGTTTTTT.

The J gene is TRBJ1-4, the V gene TRBV9; a possible D gene is TRBD1 (6 bases). CDR1 SGDLS and CDR2 YYNGEE come from the germline V gene. The CDR3 has 15 amino acids. Trimming took off 3 bases at V and 7 bases at J, with 16 bases between the two ends. The CDR3 coding sequence is TGTGCCAGCAGCGAACGGACGGGACAATTTGAAAAACTGTTTTTT. Residues: CASSERTGQFEKLFF. The full variable domain, with the rest looked up from reference TRBV9 and TRBJ1-4, is DSGVTQTPKHLITATGQRVTLRCSPRSGDLSVYWYQQSLDQGLQFLIQYYNGEERAKGNILERFSAQQFPDLHSELNLSSLELGDSALYFCASSERTGQFEKLFFGSGTQLSVL.

This clone was seen more than once but under ten times. This sequence joins TRBV7-3 and TRBJ1-6; TRBD1 matches at 7 bases. The germline CDR1 and CDR2 sequences are SGHTA and FQGTGA. Trimming took 6 bases from V and 4 from J; bases not matched to a gene: 3. CDR3 size: 14 residues. CDR3 sequence: CASSSGQYNSPLHF. The CDR3 coding sequence is TGTGCCAGCAGTTCGGGACAGTATAATTCACCCCTCCACTTT.